The rows below give T cell receptor beta chains drawn from one sample of a study of technical replicates of blood from a handful of donors. The table came from immunoSEQ multiplex PCR; TCRdb's copy has only in-frame clones and leaves some out. The repertoire holds around 62,000 clones, with 95% to 97% as singletons. The sample taken for sequencing was T cells isolated from PBMCs. These receptors all come from a human donor in good health. The CDR3 runs from the conserved cysteine through the conserved F or W. The D gene is left open where the match is weak. Clone size is shown for a subset of rows, as once, few, many or a class of expanded clone.

TRBV29-1,TRBJ2-2,.,TRBD2,TGCAGCGCCCTGGGGAGCGGGAGAGGTCCCGGGGAGCTGTTTTTT,CSALGSGRGPGELFF
TRBV5-1,TRBJ2-3,.,TRBD2,TGCGCCAGCAGCTTAGTAGCGGGGACACTTGCCACCACAGATACGCAGTATTTT,CASSLVAGTLATTDTQYF
TRBV5-6,TRBJ2-5,.,.,TGTGCCAGCAGCTTAGAGGACTATCTAGAGACCCAGTACTTC,CASSLEDYLETQYF
TRBV28,TRBJ1-4,.,TRBD1,TGTGCCAGCAAGTCCCCGGGACAGGGTTCGTTCGAAAAACTGTTTTTT,CASKSPGQGSFEKLFF
TRBV4-1,TRBJ2-7,once,.,TGCGCCAGCAGCCAAGGGGGAGGACTTCGCTACGAGCAGTACTTC,CASSQGGGLRYEQYF
TRBV30,TRBJ1-1,once,TRBD1,TGTGCCTGGAGTCGGACAGGGGGCACTGAAGCTTTCTTT,CAWSRTGGTEAFF
TRBV10-3,TRBJ1-1,.,.,TGTGCCATCAGTGAGGGAGCGGAGCCGAACACTGAAGCTTTCTTT,CAISEGAEPNTEAFF
TRBV7-2,TRBJ2-4,.,TRBD2,TGTGCCAGCAGCTTGCGGGAGACAGCCAAAAACATTCAGTACTTC,CASSLRETAKNIQYF
TRBV15,TRBJ2-7,.,.,TGTGCCACCGGGACTTTAGGGGCCTACGAGCAGTACTTC,CATGTLGAYEQYF
TRBV30,TRBJ2-7,.,TRBD2,TGTGCCTGGAGTGTCCTAGCGGGAGACGAGCAGTACTTC,CAWSVLAGDEQYF
TRBV20-1,TRBJ1-1,.,.,TGCAGTGCTTCCCAGGGGACTGAAGCTTTCTTT,CSASQGTEAFF
TRBV2,TRBJ2-7,.,TRBD2,TGTGCCAGCAGTGGACTAGCGGAGTCCTACGAGCAGTACTTC,CASSGLAESYEQYF
TRBV4-3,TRBJ2-3,.,.,TGCGCCAGCAGCCAGGTGACAGCCACAGATACGCAGTATTTT,CASSQVTATDTQYF
TRBV14,TRBJ2-7,.,.,TGTGCCAGCAGCCAAGACCCGGGGGAGGTGGGCTACGAGCAGTACTTC,CASSQDPGEVGYEQYF
TRBV27,TRBJ2-7,.,.,TGTGCCAGCAGTTTACACGCGAGCTACGAGCAGTACTTC,CASSLHASYEQYF
TRBV6-5,TRBJ2-7,.,TRBD1,TGTGCCAGCACAGGGTCGGGACAGGGATCCAACGAGCAGTACTTC,CASTGSGQGSNEQYF
TRBV7-2,TRBJ1-3,once,.,TGTGCCAGCAGCTTAACTTACTCTGGAAACACCATATATTTT,CASSLTYSGNTIYF
TRBV27,TRBJ2-1,.,.,TGTGCCAGCAGTTTATACGCCGTCAGGGACAATGAGCAGTTCTTC,CASSLYAVRDNEQFF
TRBV11-2,TRBJ1-5,.,.,TGCCCACAGCAGCTTAGTGTGCGGGGGCGCAATCAGCCCCAGCATTTT,CPQQLSVRGRNQPQHF
TRBV6-1,TRBJ1-1,.,.,TGTGCCAGCAGAAGGCCGGGGTCCTTTAACACTGAAGCTTTCTTT,CASRRPGSFNTEAFF
TRBV11-2,TRBJ2-1,.,.,TGTGCCAGCAGCTTAGATACCTGGGACACCTCGTACAATGAGCAGTTCTTC,CASSLDTWDTSYNEQFF
TRBV10-3,TRBJ1-2,.,TRBD1,TGTGCCATCAGTAGGGACAGGGTTGCTGGCTACACCTTC,CAISRDRVAGYTF
TRBV4-1,TRBJ2-7,once,TRBD1,TGCGCCAGCAGCCAAGTAGAAGCCGGGACAGTAACCTACGAGCAGTACTTC,CASSQVEAGTVTYEQYF
TRBV30,TRBJ1-1,.,.,TGTGCCTGGAGTGTTATTCGAGGGCAAGCTTTCTTT,CAWSVIRGQAFF
TRBV7-2,TRBJ2-7,.,TRBD2,TGTGCCAGCAGCTTTTGGACTAGCGGTCCCTACGAGCAGTACTTC,CASSFWTSGPYEQYF
TRBV5-1,TRBJ2-5,once,.,TGCGCCAGCAGCTTTTACGACGGCGGGGAAGACCAAGAGACCCAGTACTTC,CASSFYDGGEDQETQYF
TRBV27,TRBJ1-1,.,.,TGTGCCAGCAGTTTAGTTCAGGGGAACACTGAAGCTTTCTTT,CASSLVQGNTEAFF
TRBV15,TRBJ1-5,.,.,TGTGCCACCAGCATATCAGGGGTCTACAGCAATCAGCCCCAGCATTTT,CATSISGVYSNQPQHF
TRBV6-1,TRBJ2-7,.,.,TGTGCCAGCACCCTTCTCCCCTACTCATACGAGCAGTACTTC,CASTLLPYSYEQYF
TRBV7-7,TRBJ2-2,.,.,TGTGCTAGCAGCTCGGGGGACTTCACCGGGGAGCTGTTTTTT,CASSSGDFTGELFF
TRBV6-1,TRBJ1-1,.,TRBD1,TGTGCCAGCAAAGGACAGGGCTACACTGAAGCTTTCTTT,CASKGQGYTEAFF
TRBV19,TRBJ2-3,.,.,TGTGCCAGTATCGGCGGGACTGGAGGCACAGATACGCAGTATTTT,CASIGGTGGTDTQYF
TRBV9,TRBJ1-4,.,.,TGTGCCAGCAGCGTAGGGGGGGGGAGTGCTGAAAAACTGTTTTTT,CASSVGGGSAEKLFF
TRBV9,TRBJ1-2,.,.,TGTGCCAGCAGCGTAGCGGCGGGACCCTATGGCTACACCTTC,CASSVAAGPYGYTF
TRBV30,TRBJ1-1,few,TRBD1,TGTGCCTGGTCATGGACAGGCCTAACGGACACTGAAGCTTTCTTT,CAWSWTGLTDTEAFF
TRBV11-2,TRBJ2-2,.,.,TGTGCCAGCAGCTTCGGTCACGGGGAGCTGTTTTTT,CASSFGHGELFF
TRBV7-9,TRBJ2-7,.,TRBD1,TGTGCCAGCAGCTCAACCGACAGGGGCAGTTACGAGCAGTACTTC,CASSSTDRGSYEQYF
TRBV7-3,TRBJ2-3,.,.,TGTGCCAGCAGCTTACTAGTGGCAGATACGCAGTATTTT,CASSLLVADTQYF
TRBV19,TRBJ1-5,.,.,TGTGCCAGTGTTCGGGGAGCCACTCCCGAAGCCCAGCATTTT,CASVRGATPEAQHF
TRBV6-5,TRBJ2-7,many,.,TGTGCCAGCAGAGGGGGTAACACCTACGAGCAGTACTTC,CASRGGNTYEQYF
TRBV7-2,TRBJ2-1,.,TRBD2,TGTGCCAGCAGCTTAGGGCTAGCGGTGTGGGGTGAGCAGTTCTTC,CASSLGLAVWGEQFF
TRBV9,TRBJ1-2,.,.,TGTGCCAGCAGCGGGGTAGGGTTAGGGGCTTGGGGCTACACCTTC,CASSGVGLGAWGYTF
TRBV12-5,TRBJ1-1,.,TRBD1,TGTGCTAGTGGCTCGACAGGGGTCCTCAGGAACACTGAAGCTTTCTTT,CASGSTGVLRNTEAFF
TRBV9,TRBJ1-1,.,TRBD1,TGTGCCAGCAGCGCCAGGGGGTACACTGAAGCTTTCTTT,CASSARGYTEAFF
TRBV5-6,TRBJ2-7,once,.,TGTGCCAGCAGCTACCACGGGACACCTTACGAGCAGTACTTC,CASSYHGTPYEQYF
TRBV4-3,TRBJ1-2,.,.,TGCGCCAGCAGCAGGGTAACAGGAGAACCTAACTATGGCTACACCTTC,CASSRVTGEPNYGYTF
TRBV5-4,TRBJ2-3,.,TRBD2,TGTGCCAGCAGCTTGGCGGGGAGGGTAACAGATACGCAGTATTTT,CASSLAGRVTDTQYF
TRBV6-6,TRBJ2-6,.,.,TGTGCCAGCAGTTCCCTGAACGTCCTGACTTTC,CASSSLNVLTF
TRBV6-5,TRBJ2-7,.,.,TGTGCCAGCAGTAAGGACTACACTCGCTACGAGCAGTACTTC,CASSKDYTRYEQYF
TRBV6-4,TRBJ2-7,.,.,TGTGCCAGCAGTGACTCGATCTATCACTTCGGTGAGGAGTACTTC,CASSDSIYHFGEEYF
TRBV19,TRBJ1-1,.,.,TGTGCCAGTAGTATAAACCTGGCGAACACTGAAGCTTTCTTT,CASSINLANTEAFF
TRBV2,TRBJ1-5,.,TRBD1,TGTGCCAGCAGTGAGATAGACAGGGGCTGGCAGCCCCAGCATTTT,CASSEIDRGWQPQHF